The 16 T cell receptor beta chains given below trace back to one sample, sequenced in a study of blood T cell repertoires in COVID-19. The data were produced by immunoSEQ multiplex PCR, yet TCRdb's version contains in-frame clones alone and is incomplete. The sample lists about 670,000 clones, about 87% occurring once. Sequencing used peripheral blood. Receptor source: a woman aged 18 to 35 with acute or convalescent COVID-19.

This chain uses TRBV5-1 with TRBJ2-7, with 7 nucleotides matching TRBD1. J gave up 2 bases and V 0 bases, and 5 bases lay outside the gene matches. Germline-derived CDR1 and CDR2 are SGHRS and YFSETQ. This CDR3 is 15 amino acids long. CDR3 region: CASSLDRQGPYEQYF. Here the CDR3 DNA reads TGCGCCAGCAGCTTGGATAGACAGGGTCCCTACGAGCAGTACTTC.

The V gene is TRBV13, the J gene TRBJ2-7, with D tentatively TRBD2 (6 bases). The CDR3 spans 14 residues. Germline V CDR1 and CDR2: PRHDT, FYEKMQ (reference sequence). V lost 0 bases to trimming and J lost 2 bases, with 8 bases between them. The CDR3 here is CASSLGGTPYEQYF. The CDR3, as DNA: TGTGCCAGCAGCTTAGGGGGGACTCCCTACGAGCAGTACTTC.

The chain combines TRBV12-5 with TRBJ2-3; 11 positions agree with TRBD1. CDR3 length: 15 amino acids. V lost 11 bases to trimming and J lost 0 bases; unmatched junction nucleotides: 7. The germline V gene has CDR1 LGHNT and CDR2 FRNRAP. The CDR3 DNA sequence: TGTGCTGGGGGACAGGGGGACTCTAGCACAGATACGCAGTATTTT. Translated, it gives CAGGQGDSSTDTQYF.

The genes are TRBV18 and TRBJ2-1; 10 bases are a match to TRBD1. The CDR3 is 17 amino acids. The germline V gene has CDR1 KGHSH and CDR2 LQKENI. Trimming removed 4 bases from V and 8 bases from J; junction bases left unmatched: 14. The CDR3 sequence is CASSHYLTGGASDEQFF. For the CDR3, the DNA is TGTGCCAGCTCACACTACCTGACAGGGGGCGCTTCGGATGAGCAGTTCTTC.

The chain carries TRBV30 and TRBJ1-6; 8 bases are shared with TRBD1. CDR3 length: 15 residues. J lost 6 bases, V lost 4 bases, and 8 bases had no gene match. CDR1 and CDR2 (germline): GTSNPN, SVGIG (reference sequence). CDR3 DNA sequence: TGTGCCTGGACTTCATTGGACAGGGCTAATTCACCCCTCCACTTT. Its protein product is CAWTSLDRANSPLHF.

V is TRBV4-2 and J is TRBJ1-1; 7 nucleotides align to TRBD1. J was trimmed by 5 bases and V by 4 bases; bases with no gene match: 10. The CDR3 is 15 amino acids. Germline loops: CDR1 LGHNA, CDR2 YNFKEQ. The CDR3 nucleotides read TGTGCCAGCAGCCCGGACACAGGGGACGGTACTGAAGCTTTCTTT. Translating it yields CASSPDTGDGTEAFF.

This clone was picked up one time. This chain uses TRBV5-4 with TRBJ2-3; D might be TRBD2 (6 bases). This CDR3 is 16 amino acids long. V was clipped by 6 bases and J by 1 base, with 18 bases between them. CDR1 SGHNT and CDR2 YYREEE come from the germline V gene (reference sequence). Here the CDR3 reads CASTGGGGGGTDTQYF. CDR3 in DNA: TGTGCCAGCACCGGGGGAGGAGGCGGGGGCACAGATACGCAGTATTTT.

V gene TRBV18 combines with J gene TRBJ1-3; 8 bases line up with TRBD1. CDR1 is KGHSH and CDR2 is LQKENI in the germline V gene. CDR3 size: 19 residues. Losses at the gene ends were 2 bases for V and 2 bases for J; bases not matched to a gene: 14. The CDR3 reads CASSPWAGGASFAGNTIYF. The DNA for the CDR3 is TGTGCCAGCTCACCATGGGCAGGGGGCGCATCTTTCGCTGGAAACACCATATATTTT.

This chain joins TRBV19 and TRBJ1-6, with a weak D call TRBD1 (6 bases). The CDR3 spans 14 residues. Germline lookup yields CDR1 LNHDA and CDR2 SQIVND (reference sequence). Trimming shortened V by 7 bases and J by 6 bases, and 13 bases separated the two germline ends. The CDR3 region has the DNA TGTGCCAGTACCCCGTCCAGGGGTAATTCACCCCTCCACTTT. Translated, it gives CASTPSRGNSPLHF.

As DNA, the CDR3 is TGTGCCAGCCAGGGGGCTACGAACACTGAAGCTTTCTTT. It yields the protein CASQGATNTEAFF. The chain recombines TRBV6-6 with TRBJ1-1; 8 bases fit TRBD1. Germline V gives CDR1 MNHNY, CDR2 SVGAGI (reference sequence). The trim removed 8 bases at V and 1 base at J, leaving 3 bases unmatched. The CDR3 totals 13 residues.

The chain recombines TRBV14 with TRBJ2-2; 7 nucleotides agree with TRBD1. Germline CDR1 is SGHDN and CDR2 is FVKESK. The CDR3 is 15 amino acids. The ends lost 0 bases at V and 3 bases at J; junction bases unmatched: 1. The CDR3 region has the DNA TGTGCCAGCAGCCAAGACAGGGGGTACACCGGGGAGCTGTTTTTT. It encodes CASSQDRGYTGELFF.

V usage is TRBV4-1 and J usage is TRBJ2-6, with 7 positions matching TRBD1. Germline V gives CDR1 MGHRA, CDR2 YSYEKL. The CDR3 has 19 residues. V lost 2 bases and J lost 2; bases outside the gene matches: 12. The chain's CDR3 is CASSQHGTAITPGANVLTF. Written as DNA, the CDR3 is TGCGCCAGCAGCCAACATGGGACAGCCATAACCCCTGGGGCCAACGTCCTGACTTTC.

The chain has TRBV29-1 and TRBJ1-1; D possibly corresponds to TRBD1 (5 bases). This CDR3 comprises 14 residues. Looked up from germline, CDR1 is SQVTM and CDR2 is ANQGSEA. Trimming removed 1 base from V and 0 bases from J, with 9 bases in between. The CDR3 here is CSVEGGAMNTEAFF. The CDR3 nucleotides read TGCAGCGTTGAAGGGGGCGCCATGAACACTGAAGCTTTCTTT. The variable domain in full, completed from reference TRBV29-1 and TRBJ1-1, reads SAVISQKPSRDICQRGTSLTIQCQVDSQVTMMFWYRQQPGQSLTLIATANQGSEATYESGFVIDKFPISRPNLTFSTLTVSNMSPEDSSIYLCSVEGGAMNTEAFFGQGTRLTVV.

The chain couples TRBV5-5 to TRBJ2-1, with D unclear. With 0 bases removed from V and 11 bases from J, the gap between germline ends came to 12 bases. CDR3 size: 13 residues. Germline V gene data show CDR1 as SGHKS and CDR2 as YYEKEE (reference sequence). The CDR3 loop is CASSLALLPKQFF. The CDR3 region has the DNA TGTGCCAGCAGCTTGGCCCTACTACCGAAGCAGTTCTTC.

The chain couples TRBV30 to TRBJ2-7; TRBD1 matches 10 bases. Germline CDR1 is GTSNPN and CDR2 is SVGIG (reference sequence). The J segment lost 12 bases and the V segment lost 3 bases, leaving 5 bases of the junction unmatched. The CDR3 loop spans 11 amino acids. CDR3 region: CAWRGTGDVYF. As DNA, the CDR3 is TGTGCCTGGAGGGGGACAGGGGACGTGTACTTC.

The rearrangement uses TRBV27 and TRBJ1-6, with 10 bases fitting TRBD1. The CDR3 is made up of 15 amino acids. Germline CDR1 is MNHEY and CDR2 is SMNVEV (reference sequence). The ends lost 6 bases at V and 10 bases at J; junction bases unmatched: 9. The CDR3 coding sequence is TGTGCCAGCAGCCTCGGGACAGGGGTTGGATCACCCCTCCACTTT. It translates to CASSLGTGVGSPLHF.